A single T cell receptor (beta chain) is shown here with its context. The antigen remains unidentified. This record belongs to a study of T cell repertoires in cytomegalovirus infection. TCRdb recomputed calls from the reads with MiXCR, one row per CDR3 protein. The sample lists about 700,000 distinct CDR3 sequences; around a third were seen once. The source is a human donor in good health (CMV status not recorded). Some clones in this sample may be carry-over from other donors' samples. The sample consisted of cultured PBMCs, taken from culture after CMV antigen stimulation.

The CDR3 DNA reads as TGTGCCAGCTCACCACCGTTCCCAGCAGATACGCAGTATTTT. This encodes CASSPPFPADTQYF. The J gene is TRBJ2-3, the V gene TRBV18; unclear D gene. Trimming pared 0 bases from V and 4 bases from J, leaving 8 bases between. CDR1 is KGHSH and CDR2 is LQKENI in the germline V gene. The CDR3 covers 14 residues.